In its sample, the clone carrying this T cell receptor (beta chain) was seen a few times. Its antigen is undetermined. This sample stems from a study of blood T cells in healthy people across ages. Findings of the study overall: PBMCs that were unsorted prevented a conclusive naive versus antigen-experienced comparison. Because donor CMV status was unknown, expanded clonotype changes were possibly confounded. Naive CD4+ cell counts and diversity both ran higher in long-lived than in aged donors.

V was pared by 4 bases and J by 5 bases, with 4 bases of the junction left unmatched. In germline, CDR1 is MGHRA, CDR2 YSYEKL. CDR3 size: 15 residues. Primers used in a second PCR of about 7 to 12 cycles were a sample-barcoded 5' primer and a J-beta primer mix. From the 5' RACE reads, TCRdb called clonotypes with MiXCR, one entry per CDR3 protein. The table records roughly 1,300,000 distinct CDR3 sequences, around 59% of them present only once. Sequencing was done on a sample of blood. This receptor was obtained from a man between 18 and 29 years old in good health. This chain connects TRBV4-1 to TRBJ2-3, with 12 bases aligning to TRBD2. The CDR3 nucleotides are TGCGCCAGCAGCCCTCTAGCGGGAGGGGGAGATACGCAGTATTTT. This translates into CASSPLAGGGDTQYF.